Below, 27 T cell receptor beta chains from the same sample are listed, as sequenced in a study of graft-versus-host responses after intestinal transplantation. For these receptors, no antigen is known. Assay used: immunoSEQ multiplex PCR; TCRdb lists only in-frame clones, some missing. This table has roughly 99,000 clones, roughly 89% appearing once. The sample was unstimulated CD4+ T cells sorted from spleen or lymph node cells, taken before transplant. The receptors derive from a human donor who was the organ donor for an intestinal transplant.

The V and J genes are TRBV10-3 and TRBJ2-7; the match to TRBD2 covers 8 bases. This CDR3 is built from 16 residues. CDR1 ENHRY and CDR2 SYGVKD come from the germline V gene. Trimming took 4 bases from V and 7 from J; bases not matched to a gene: 15. Written as DNA, the CDR3 is TGTGCCATCAGTGGTTCTTGGGCGTCCCCGGGGGGGGAGCAGTACTTC. This encodes CAISGSWASPGGEQYF.

The chain employs TRBV4-1 and TRBJ1-4; no definite D call. Deletions cut 0 bases from V and 10 bases from J, with 15 bases between. The CDR3 has 15 residues. The germline gives CDR1 MGHRA, CDR2 YSYEKL. The CDR3 region has the DNA TGCGCCAGCAGCCAAGATCCATTCCCCGGTGGAAAACTGTTTTTT. Its translation is CASSQDPFPGGKLFF.

The chain couples TRBV7-6 to TRBJ2-1, with a weak D call TRBD2 (7 bases). The CDR3 is made up of 16 amino acids. The V gene lost 1 base and the J gene lost 8 bases, with 18 bases spanning the gap. Germline V gene lookup returns CDR1 SGHVS and CDR2 FNYEAQ. CDR3 region: CASSLGRGGKFYEQFF. The CDR3 DNA reads as TGTGCCAGCAGCTTAGGCAGGGGAGGGAAATTTTATGAGCAGTTCTTC.

The chain couples TRBV7-3 to TRBJ2-1; D is unresolved. The CDR3 sequence is 13 residues long. V lost 2 bases to trimming and J lost 3 bases, with 5 bases between them. Per the germline V gene, CDR1 is SGHTA and CDR2 is FQGTGA. The CDR3 DNA sequence: TGTGCCAGCAGCTTAGCTAGCTACAATGAGCAGTTCTTC. This sequence encodes CASSLASYNEQFF.

The chain carries TRBV30 and TRBJ1-4, with no clear D. Germline lookup yields CDR1 GTSNPN and CDR2 SVGIG (reference sequence). V was pared by 2 bases and J by 7 bases, with 11 bases between. CDR3 length equals 13 residues. CDR3 residues: CAWSLNLLEKLFF. The DNA for the CDR3 is TGTGCCTGGAGTCTTAATCTCCTTGAAAAACTGTTTTTT.

The V and J genes are TRBV5-1 and TRBJ2-3, with D possibly being TRBD2 (6 bases). This CDR3 is 17 amino acids long. Germline lookup yields CDR1 SGHRS and CDR2 YFSETQ. Trimming removed 1 base from V and 3 bases from J, with 18 bases in between. The CDR3: CASSLHIGRYTTDTQYF. The CDR3 DNA reads as TGCGCCAGCAGCTTGCACATCGGGAGATACACGACAGATACGCAGTATTTT.

By sample share, this clone is medium-sized. The chain links TRBV4-1 to TRBJ1-2; D is perhaps TRBD1 (5 bases). Trimming shortened V by 1 base and J by 3 bases, and 9 bases separated the two germline ends. CDR3 size: 14 residues. Germline CDR1 MGHRA, CDR2 YSYEKL. The CDR3 spells CASSQVEGHYGYTF. The CDR3 DNA reads as TGCGCCAGCAGCCAAGTGGAGGGGCACTATGGCTACACCTTC.

The J gene is TRBJ2-7, the V gene TRBV6-5, with 10 bases that match TRBD2. Germline-derived CDR1 and CDR2 are MNHEY and SVGAGI. The CDR3 length is 14 residues. Germline trimming cut 5 bases from V and 6 bases from J; bases unmatched to any gene: 7. CDR3 sequence: CASSTLAGAPEQYF. The CDR3 DNA sequence: TGTGCCAGCAGTACCCTAGCGGGAGCACCCGAGCAGTACTTC.

CDR3 protein: CASQNTAQYF. The CDR3 nucleotides are TGTGCCAGCCAGAACACGGCGCAGTATTTT. V gene TRBV6-1 combines with J gene TRBJ2-3, with D unclear. The CDR3 runs to 10 residues. Germline CDR1 reads MNHNS; CDR2 reads SASEGT. V was cut by 8 bases and J by 10 bases, with 10 bases left in between.

In its sample, this clone was seen a few times. The rearrangement uses TRBV6-1 and TRBJ1-2, with D perhaps TRBD1 (5 bases). This CDR3 region has 14 residues. With 5 bases removed from V and 8 bases from J, the gap between germline ends came to 18 bases. The V gene's germline CDR1 is MNHNS and CDR2 SASEGT. The CDR3 nucleotides are TGTGCCAGCAGTCGCTCGGCGAGAGGGGAAGGCTACACCTTC. This translates into CASSRSARGEGYTF.

This chain connects TRBV18 to TRBJ2-2; 7 bases match TRBD1. The V gene end was trimmed by 3 bases and the J gene end by 1 base; junction bases not matched to a gene: 5. Germline V gene sequence: CDR1 KGHSH, CDR2 LQKENI. The CDR3 has 16 residues. As DNA, the CDR3 is TGTGCCAGCTCACCTGGGGGACAGAAGAACACCGGGGAGCTGTTTTTT. This codes for CASSPGGQKNTGELFF. The variable domain in full, with the rest retrieved from reference TRBV18 and TRBJ2-2, is NAGVMQNPRHLVRRRGQEARLRCSPMKGHSHVYWYRQLPEEGLKFMVYLQKENIIDESGMPKERFSAEFPKEGPSILRIQQVVRGDSAAYFCASSPGGQKNTGELFFGEGSRLTVL.

The chain couples TRBV7-6 to TRBJ2-3; no clear D. Germline loops: CDR1 SGHVS, CDR2 FNYEAQ. The CDR3 runs 14 residues. The germline V and J ends were trimmed by 0 bases and 2 bases, with 6 bases remaining between them. CDR3 coding DNA: TGTGCCAGCAGCTTAGCACCCGTCACAGATACGCAGTATTTT. Its protein is CASSLAPVTDTQYF.

Comment on this clone: The same CDR3 is also encoded by other DNA sequences in this sample. V is TRBV11-2 and J is TRBJ1-1; no clear D. This CDR3 comprises 11 residues. Germline values: CDR1 SGHAT, CDR2 FQNNGV. V gave up 3 bases and J gave up 4 bases, with 3 bases separating them. The CDR3 nucleotides are TGTGCCAGCAGCTTGCGCACTGAAGCTTTCTTT. Translating it yields CASSLRTEAFF.

The chain has TRBV30 and TRBJ1-5; TRBD1 aligns across 7 bases. This CDR3 comprises 13 residues. Germline V gene sequence: CDR1 GTSNPN, CDR2 SVGIG (reference sequence). The J segment lost 7 bases and the V segment lost 2 bases, leaving 5 bases of the junction unmatched. CDR3 DNA sequence: TGTGCCTGGAGTAGGGGGCTTGGGCAGCCCCAGCATTTT. Its protein product is CAWSRGLGQPQHF.

The chain carries TRBV2 and TRBJ2-5; 11 bases are a match to TRBD1. The CDR3 covers 15 residues. With V trimmed by 7 bases and J by 5 bases, 9 bases remained unmatched. The germline V gene encodes CDR1 SNHLY and CDR2 FYNNEI. This chain's CDR3 is CASIPGQGVWETQYF. The CDR3 DNA is TGTGCCAGCATTCCGGGACAGGGGGTTTGGGAGACCCAGTACTTC.

The chain has TRBV18 and TRBJ1-1; TRBD1 might be the D (6 bases). Germline-derived CDR1 and CDR2 are KGHSH and LQKENI. The CDR3 loop spans 13 amino acids. V was clipped by 6 bases and J by 7 bases, with 15 bases between them. In nucleotides, the CDR3 is TGTGCCAGCTCCTCGAGGGGGGTCGGTGAAGCTTTCTTT. As protein: CASSSRGVGEAFF.

The chain employs TRBV19 and TRBJ2-2; 8 bases line up with TRBD2. The germline V gene encodes CDR1 LNHDA and CDR2 SQIVND (reference sequence). This CDR3 spans 16 amino acids. The V gene end was trimmed by 7 bases and the J gene end by 1 base; junction bases not matched to a gene: 8. The CDR3 DNA reads TGTGCCAGTACTAATAGCGGGACTGGGAACACCGGGGAGCTGTTTTTT. The encoded protein is CASTNSGTGNTGELFF.

The chain uses TRBV2 and TRBJ2-7, with D possibly being TRBD1 (6 bases). The CDR3 has 13 residues. The V end lost 4 bases, the J end lost 4 bases, and 11 bases lay between the germline ends. Germline V gene sequence: CDR1 SNHLY, CDR2 FYNNEI. CDR3 sequence: CASSVTQGYEQYF. In DNA form, the CDR3 reads TGTGCCAGCAGTGTCACTCAGGGGTACGAGCAGTACTTC.

A word on this clone: Other DNA sequences within the sample encode an identical CDR3. This CDR3 is CASRPGQGPYEQYF. For the CDR3, the DNA is TGTGCCAGCAGACCAGGACAGGGGCCCTACGAGCAGTACTTC. V gene TRBV7-3 combines with J gene TRBJ2-7, with 9 nucleotides matching TRBD1. The CDR3 is 14 residues long. V was clipped by 6 bases and J by 2 bases; unmatched bases: 5. Germline loops: CDR1 SGHTA, CDR2 FQGTGA.

J is TRBJ2-1 and V is TRBV9; 11 positions agree with TRBD2. The germline V gene has CDR1 SGDLS and CDR2 YYNGEE. CDR3 size: 15 residues. The J segment lost 9 bases and the V segment lost 0 bases, leaving 5 bases of the junction unmatched. The CDR3 coding sequence is TGTGCCAGCAGCGTAGCTAGCGGGGGGCGTGCTGAGCAGTTCTTC. It encodes CASSVASGGRAEQFF.

This clone was seen just once. The gene calls are TRBV19 and TRBJ1-1; tentatively, D is TRBD1 (5 bases). The CDR3 is 14 amino acids. Trimming took 10 bases from V and 7 from J, leaving 22 bases between them. The germline V gene encodes CDR1 LNHDA and CDR2 SQIVND (reference sequence). The chain's CDR3 is CATKAVGGAVEAFF. DNA of the CDR3: TGTGCCACCAAAGCGGTCGGAGGGGCCGTTGAAGCTTTCTTT.

The gene calls are TRBV5-5 and TRBJ2-5; the match to TRBD2 covers 9 bases. Germline CDR1 SGHKS, CDR2 YYEKEE (reference sequence). The J segment lost 5 bases and the V segment lost 2 bases, leaving 7 bases of the junction unmatched. The CDR3 totals 15 residues. CDR3 protein: CASSLQRGAFETQYF. Written as DNA, the CDR3 is TGTGCCAGCAGCTTACAGCGGGGGGCCTTTGAGACCCAGTACTTC.

The chain recombines TRBV6-5 with TRBJ1-2; no reliable D call. The CDR3 is 12 amino acids. Germline V gene sequence: CDR1 MNHEY, CDR2 SVGAGI. Trimming pared 5 bases from V and 4 bases from J, leaving 8 bases between. The CDR3 is CASSTATYGYTF. The DNA of the CDR3 is TGTGCCAGCAGTACAGCGACCTATGGCTACACCTTC.

The CDR3: CASSILLAGGPNEQFF. The CDR3 DNA is TGTGCCAGTAGTATCCTACTAGCGGGAGGGCCCAATGAGCAGTTCTTC. The V gene is TRBV19, the J gene TRBJ2-1; 13 nucleotides agree with TRBD2. Germline V gene lookup returns CDR1 LNHDA and CDR2 SQIVND (reference sequence). V shed 3 bases and J 6 bases; nucleotides not matched to a gene: 5. The CDR3 is 16 residues long.

J is TRBJ1-2 and V is TRBV7-9; 11 bases fit TRBD1. The CDR3 loop spans 14 amino acids. V lost 5 bases and J lost 5; bases outside the gene matches: 4. Germline V gene lookup returns CDR1 SEHNR and CDR2 FQNEAQ (reference sequence). CDR3 nucleotide sequence: TGTGCCAGCAGCGCCGGACAGGGGGCGTATGGCTACACCTTC. Amino acid sequence: CASSAGQGAYGYTF.

This chain uses TRBV27 with TRBJ1-2; tentatively, D is TRBD1 (6 bases). Deletions cut 5 bases from V and 5 bases from J, with 12 bases between. The germline gives CDR1 MNHEY, CDR2 SMNVEV (reference sequence). There are 13 residues in the CDR3. Written as DNA, the CDR3 is TGTGCCAGCAGTCCCGCACAGGGTTATGGCTACACCTTC. Its protein is CASSPAQGYGYTF.

CDR3 coding DNA: TGTGCCAGCAGCCCTCCGTTAGGGCAGGGGCCTGGAAACACCATATATTTT. It yields the protein CASSPPLGQGPGNTIYF. The chain links TRBV9 to TRBJ1-3; D is perhaps TRBD1 (6 bases). This CDR3 spans 17 amino acids. Trimming removed 4 bases from V and 2 bases from J, with 19 bases in between. Germline CDR1 and CDR2: SGDLS and YYNGEE.